These 11 T cell receptor beta chains were sequenced from one sample in a study of technical replicates of blood from a few donors. TCRdb's table, derived via immunoSEQ multiplex PCR, lists solely in-frame clones and lacks some. The table lists almost 65,000 clones, 75% to 90% of them singletons. Sequencing was performed on PBMCs. These receptors were collected from a human donor in good health. Some clones in this sample may be carry-over from other donors' samples.

V usage is TRBV6-1 and J usage is TRBJ2-3, with D perhaps TRBD1 (6 bases). This CDR3 region has 14 residues. Looked up from germline, CDR1 is MNHNS and CDR2 is SASEGT. V dropped 7 bases and J dropped 4 bases, with 15 bases sitting between them. CDR3 DNA sequence: TGTGCCAGCAAATCGACGCAGGGGTCAGATACGCAGTATTTT. It translates to CASKSTQGSDTQYF.

The J gene is TRBJ2-7, the V gene TRBV29-1; the D gene is possibly TRBD1 (6 bases). The CDR3 sequence is 11 residues long. The V gene lost 7 bases and the J gene lost 6 bases, with 13 bases spanning the gap. Germline CDR1 and CDR2: SQVTM and ANQGSEA. The CDR3 loop reads CSGQQGFEQYF. The CDR3 nucleotides are TGCAGCGGTCAACAGGGATTCGAGCAGTACTTC.

J is TRBJ1-1 and V is TRBV4-3; 10 positions match TRBD1. The germline CDR1 and CDR2 sequences are LGHNA and YSLEER. CDR3 length: 14 residues. V lost 9 bases and J lost 6; bases outside the gene matches: 10. The CDR3 region is CASKTGTGASEAFF. The DNA for the CDR3 is TGCGCCAGTAAAACCGGGACAGGGGCTTCTGAAGCTTTCTTT.

This chain connects TRBV5-1 to TRBJ1-1; weak D call: TRBD1 (6 bases). V was trimmed by 7 bases and J by 0 bases, leaving 22 bases between them. The germline V gene has CDR1 SGHRS and CDR2 YFSETQ. CDR3 size: 17 residues. In DNA, the CDR3 is TGCGCCAGCGGGTCTCCAGGGGCCTCGAACATGAACACTGAAGCTTTCTTT. Translation: CASGSPGASNMNTEAFF.

This chain joins TRBV27 and TRBJ2-5; TRBD2 matches at 8 bases. Germline values: CDR1 MNHEY, CDR2 SMNVEV (reference sequence). V shed 0 bases, J shed 1 base, and the junction held 4 bases outside the gene matches. This CDR3 comprises 16 residues. The chain's CDR3 is CASSLSAGGGQETQYF. In DNA, the CDR3 is TGTGCCAGCAGTTTATCGGCGGGAGGCGGCCAAGAGACCCAGTACTTC.

The V call is TRBV2, the J call TRBJ1-5; D is possibly TRBD1 (5 bases). Germline V lookup: CDR1 SNHLY, CDR2 FYNNEI. The CDR3 totals 13 residues. V lost 4 bases and J 3 bases, leaving 7 bases between the germline ends. In nucleotides, the CDR3 is TGTGCCAGCAGTGCAGGGTTCAATCAGCCCCAGCATTTT. Its translation is CASSAGFNQPQHF.

This rearrangement joins TRBV6-6 to TRBJ1-4, with 7 bases identical to TRBD1. J was trimmed by 7 bases and V by 0 bases; bases with no gene match: 5. The CDR3 contains 15 residues. CDR1 is MNHNY, CDR2 SVGAGI, per germline (reference sequence). CDR3 protein: CASSYSRGLGEKLFF. Here the CDR3 DNA reads TGTGCCAGCAGTTACTCGAGGGGGCTTGGTGAAAAACTGTTTTTT.

The genes are TRBV2 and TRBJ1-2; TRBD1 matches 8 bases. Germline values: CDR1 SNHLY, CDR2 FYNNEI. The CDR3 consists of 12 residues. The V gene end was trimmed by 5 bases and the J gene end by 8 bases; junction bases not matched to a gene: 4. This chain's CDR3 is CASSSRGQGYTF. As DNA, the CDR3 is TGTGCCAGCAGTAGCAGGGGGCAGGGCTACACCTTC.

The gene calls are TRBV10-3 and TRBJ1-2; D unresolved. V was cut by 4 bases and J by 7 bases, with 16 bases left in between. Germline V gene data show CDR1 as ENHRY and CDR2 as SYGVKD. This CDR3 region has 14 residues. CDR3 sequence: CAISAAEAIGGYTF. The CDR3 DNA is TGTGCCATCAGTGCTGCAGAAGCGATAGGTGGCTACACCTTC.

The V and J genes are TRBV6-5 and TRBJ2-1; 9 nucleotides agree with TRBD2. V dropped 2 bases and J dropped 5; count of bases not matched to a gene: 7. CDR1 is MNHEY, CDR2 SVGAGI, per germline. This CDR3 spans 16 amino acids. The CDR3, as DNA: TGTGCCAGCAGTTACGGGGGACTAGCCGGAGACAATGAGCAGTTCTTC. Translation gives CASSYGGLAGDNEQFF.

This clone was seen only a few times. The chain joins TRBV10-3 to TRBJ1-5, with D perhaps TRBD1 (6 bases). The germline V and J ends were trimmed by 5 bases and 7 bases, with 15 bases remaining between them. This CDR3 spans 14 amino acids. Germline V gene sequence: CDR1 ENHRY, CDR2 SYGVKD. CDR3 loop: CAISPGVGGQPQHF. Here the CDR3 DNA reads TGTGCCATCAGTCCAGGGGTCGGGGGGCAGCCCCAGCATTTT.